A selection of T cell receptor beta chains follows, all from one sample in a study of cytomegalovirus exposure and HLA in healthy donors. Data came from immunoSEQ multiplex PCR; TCRdb stores just in-frame clones and leaves some out. The sample contains under 200,000 clones, about nine tenths of which appear only once. Sequenced material: PBMCs. These TCRs come from a woman in her 30s in good health and CMV-seronegative. Each CDR3 is given without its conserved first and last residue. For some rows the clone size is stated as once, few or many, or as a class when expanded; others skip it.

v_gene	abundance	j_gene	CDR3aa
TRBV7-8	.	TRBJ2-2	ASSLDTRTGELF
TRBV10-1	.	TRBJ2-2	ASSETSIKGRQRTGELF
TRBV10-3	.	TRBJ1-4	AIKSGRDEKLF
TRBV6-1	.	TRBJ1-6	ASSEASRDRNSPLH
TRBV5-3	.	TRBJ1-1	ARSCSHRGNTEAF
TRBV19	.	TRBJ1-5	ASWGTGAIGSNQPQH
TRBV2	.	TRBJ1-1	ASSEALTGGYDTEAF
TRBV2	.	TRBJ2-1	ASSENDFMNEQF
TRBV11-3	.	TRBJ1-1	ASSFTGNTEAF
TRBV5-1	.	TRBJ1-1	ASSLERQLNTEAF
TRBV11-3	.	TRBJ2-7	ASSSGIAGAEQY
TRBV7-3	.	TRBJ2-1	ASSAGPAGPDNEQF
TRBV27	.	TRBJ2-1	ASRDTGGGYNEQF
TRBV27	.	TRBJ2-5	ASSFNPLVSGGDQETQY
TRBV11-2	.	TRBJ1-4	ASSSDRINEKLF
TRBV18	once	TRBJ2-7	ASSPHRVGLEQY
TRBV2	.	TRBJ1-2	ASSRTGVYGYT
TRBV9	.	TRBJ2-3	ASSVRGDTQY
TRBV9	.	TRBJ2-3	ASSVVGTGGLGTDTQY
TRBV5-8	.	TRBJ2-1	ASSGVGQNYNEQF
TRBV5-1	.	TRBJ1-5	ASSLVPGSNQPQH
TRBV7-9	once	TRBJ2-3	ASSLGGAGLSDTQY
TRBV10-3	.	TRBJ1-2	AISATGTYGYT
TRBV1	.	TRBJ1-2	TSSQCRDRSQGYT
TRBV4-1	.	TRBJ1-2	ASSRDRGGGYT
TRBV15	few	TRBJ2-7	ATSRGTTYEQY
TRBV19	.	TRBJ2-7	ASSNRDRDEQY
TRBV29-1	.	TRBJ2-1	SVEEGRTTSEQF
TRBV28	.	TRBJ1-5	ASSSISGQGSSRQPQH
TRBV5-1	once	TRBJ2-5	ASSLGAEETQY
TRBV27	once	TRBJ1-2	ASSLWGAPNYGYT
TRBV27	once	TRBJ2-7	ASSIGTETYEQY
TRBV5-1	few	TRBJ2-5	ASRVSATSQETQY
TRBV4-3	.	TRBJ1-2	ASSQDPGYGYT
TRBV6-6	.	TRBJ2-2	ASSVSNTGELF
TRBV5-1	.	TRBJ2-7	ASSPSLTSGSEQY
TRBV27	few	TRBJ1-2	ASSLLPAASDGYT
TRBV7-2	few	TRBJ2-7	ASSPMTGGIRAYEQY
TRBV27	few	TRBJ1-2	ASSPGPYGYT
TRBV2	.	TRBJ2-1	AIPGGGRSYNEQF
TRBV7-8	.	TRBJ1-3	ASSPRGTGNTIY
TRBV30	.	TRBJ2-6	AWSVFGSGANVLT
TRBV7-6	.	TRBJ1-1	ASSLNLPGNTEAF
TRBV7-3	.	TRBJ1-1	ASSSQGRSEAF
TRBV20-1	few	TRBJ2-5	SATDETQY
TRBV29-1	few	TRBJ2-1	SVEGGRLNEQF